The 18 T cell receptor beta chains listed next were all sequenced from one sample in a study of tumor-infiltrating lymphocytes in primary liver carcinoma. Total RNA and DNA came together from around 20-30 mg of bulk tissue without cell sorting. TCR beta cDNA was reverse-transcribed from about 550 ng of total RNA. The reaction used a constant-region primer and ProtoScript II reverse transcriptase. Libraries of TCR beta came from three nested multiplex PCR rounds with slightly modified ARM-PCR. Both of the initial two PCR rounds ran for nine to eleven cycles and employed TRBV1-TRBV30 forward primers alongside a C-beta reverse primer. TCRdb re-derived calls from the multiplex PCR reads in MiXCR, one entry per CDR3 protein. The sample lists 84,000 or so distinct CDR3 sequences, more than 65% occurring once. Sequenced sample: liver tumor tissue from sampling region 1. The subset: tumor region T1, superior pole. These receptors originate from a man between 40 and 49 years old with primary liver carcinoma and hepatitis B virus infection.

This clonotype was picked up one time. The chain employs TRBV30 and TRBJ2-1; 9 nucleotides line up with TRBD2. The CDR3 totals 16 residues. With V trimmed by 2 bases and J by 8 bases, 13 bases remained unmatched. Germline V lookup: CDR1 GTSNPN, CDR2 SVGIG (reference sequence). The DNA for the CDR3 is TGTGCCTGGAGTCGGGCGGGGACTAGCAGGAAAGATGAGCAGTTCTTC. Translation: CAWSRAGTSRKDEQFF.

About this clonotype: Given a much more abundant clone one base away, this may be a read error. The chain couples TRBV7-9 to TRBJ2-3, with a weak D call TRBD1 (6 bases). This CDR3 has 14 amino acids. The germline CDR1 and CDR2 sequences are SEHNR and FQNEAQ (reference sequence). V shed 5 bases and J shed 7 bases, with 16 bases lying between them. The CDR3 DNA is TGTGCCAGCAGCCCGAGACAGGAGGCATATACGCAGTATTTT. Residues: CASSPRQEAYTQYF. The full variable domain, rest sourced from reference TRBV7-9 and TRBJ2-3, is DTGVSQNPRHKITKRGQNVTFRCDPISEHNRLYWYRQTLGQGPEFLTYFQNEAQLEKSRLLSDRFSAERPKGSFSTLEIQRTEQGDSAMYLCASSPRQEAYTQYFGPGTRLTVL.

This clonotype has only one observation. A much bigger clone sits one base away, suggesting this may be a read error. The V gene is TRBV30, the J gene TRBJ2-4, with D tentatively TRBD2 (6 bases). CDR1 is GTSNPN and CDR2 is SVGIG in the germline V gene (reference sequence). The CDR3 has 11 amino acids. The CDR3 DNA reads TGTGCCTGGTGTCCGGGACTGGTATTACACTTC. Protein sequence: CAWCPGLVLHF.

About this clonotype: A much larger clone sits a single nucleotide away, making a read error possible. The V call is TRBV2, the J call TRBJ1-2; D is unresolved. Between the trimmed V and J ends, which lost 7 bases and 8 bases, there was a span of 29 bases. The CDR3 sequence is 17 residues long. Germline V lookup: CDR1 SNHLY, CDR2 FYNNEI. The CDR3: CASNELGALNIYEGYTF. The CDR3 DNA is TGTGCCAGCAATGAGCTAGGAGCCCTCAATATCTACGAGGGCTACACCTTC.

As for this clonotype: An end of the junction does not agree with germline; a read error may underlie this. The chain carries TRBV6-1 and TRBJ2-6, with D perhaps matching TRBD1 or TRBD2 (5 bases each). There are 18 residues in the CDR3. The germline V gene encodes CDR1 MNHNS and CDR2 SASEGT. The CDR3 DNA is TGTGCCAGCAGTGAAGCTAGGACGGAGTGGTCTGGGACCAACGTTCTGACTTTC. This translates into CASSEARTEWSGTNVLTF.

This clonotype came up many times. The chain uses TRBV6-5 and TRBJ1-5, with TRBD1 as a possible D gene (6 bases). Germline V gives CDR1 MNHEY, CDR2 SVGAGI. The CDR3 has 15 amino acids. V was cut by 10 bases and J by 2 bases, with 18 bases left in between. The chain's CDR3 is CATKGGGGGNQPQHF. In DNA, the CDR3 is TGTGCCACCAAAGGGGGGGGGGGCGGCAATCAGCCCCAGCATTTT.

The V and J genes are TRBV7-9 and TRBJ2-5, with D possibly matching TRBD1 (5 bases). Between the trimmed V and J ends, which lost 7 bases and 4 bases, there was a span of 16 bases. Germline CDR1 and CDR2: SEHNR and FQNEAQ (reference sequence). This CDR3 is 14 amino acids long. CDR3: CASIKDSSRETQYF. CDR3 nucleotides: TGTGCCAGCATCAAAGACAGTTCCCGAGAGACCCAGTACTTC.

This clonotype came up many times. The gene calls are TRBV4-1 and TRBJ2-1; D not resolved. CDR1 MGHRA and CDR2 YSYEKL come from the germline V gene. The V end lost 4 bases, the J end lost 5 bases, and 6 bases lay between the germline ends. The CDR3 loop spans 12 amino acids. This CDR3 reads CASSLYDNEQFF. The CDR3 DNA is TGCGCCAGCAGCCTTTATGACAATGAGCAGTTCTTC.

CDR3 coding DNA: TGTGCCAGCAGCCGAGATGGAGGGCGGGGGGGGCAGCCCCAGCATTTT. Amino acids: CASSRDGGRGGQPQHF. This rearrangement joins TRBV4-2 to TRBJ1-5; weak D call: TRBD1 (5 bases). The CDR3 is 16 residues long. The germline V gene encodes CDR1 LGHNA and CDR2 YNFKEQ. Trimming stripped 4 bases from V and 7 bases from J, with 20 bases between.

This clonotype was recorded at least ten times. This chain's CDR3 is CASSLQDRVFRNTEAFF. CDR3 bases: TGTGCCAGCAGTTTGCAGGACAGGGTGTTTAGGAACACTGAAGCTTTCTTT. V gene TRBV12-3 or TRBV12-4 combines with J gene TRBJ1-1; TRBD1 aligns across 8 bases. This CDR3 is built from 17 residues. The trim removed 3 bases at V and 1 base at J, leaving 10 bases unmatched.

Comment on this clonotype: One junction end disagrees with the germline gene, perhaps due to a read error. DNA for the CDR3: TGTGTCAGCAGTTACAGGCCTGGCAATCAGCCCCAGCATTTT. Protein: CVSSYRPGNQPQHF. The rearrangement uses TRBV6-5 and TRBJ1-5; D may be TRBD1 (5 bases). From germline, CDR1 is MNHEY and CDR2 SVGAGI. The CDR3 has 14 residues.

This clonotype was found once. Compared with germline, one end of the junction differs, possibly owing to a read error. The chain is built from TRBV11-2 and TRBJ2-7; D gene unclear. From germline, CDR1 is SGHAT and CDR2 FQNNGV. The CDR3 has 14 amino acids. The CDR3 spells CAGSLSEGAYEQYF. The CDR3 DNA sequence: TGTGCCGGCAGCTTGAGCGAAGGAGCCTACGAGCAGTACTTC.

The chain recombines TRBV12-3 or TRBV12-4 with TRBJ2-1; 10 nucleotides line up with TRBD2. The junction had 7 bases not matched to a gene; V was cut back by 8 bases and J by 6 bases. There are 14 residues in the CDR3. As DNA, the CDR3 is TGTGCCAGCCGTAGACTAGCGGGTCCCAATGAGCAGTTCTTC. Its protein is CASRRLAGPNEQFF.

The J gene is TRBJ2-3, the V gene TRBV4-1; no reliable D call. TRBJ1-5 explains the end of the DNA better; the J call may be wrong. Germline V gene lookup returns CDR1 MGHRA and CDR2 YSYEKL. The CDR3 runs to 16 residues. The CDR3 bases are TGCGCCAGCAGCCCAGAGGCGGGGATAAACACAGATACACAGCATTTT. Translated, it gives CASSPEAGINTDTQHF.

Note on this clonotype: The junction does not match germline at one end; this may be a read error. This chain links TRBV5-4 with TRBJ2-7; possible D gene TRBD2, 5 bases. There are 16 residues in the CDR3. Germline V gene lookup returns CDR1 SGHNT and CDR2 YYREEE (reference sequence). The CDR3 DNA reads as TGTGCCAGCAGCTTGGCCGGGCCGCTAAAAGACTACGAGCAATACTTC. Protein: CASSLAGPLKDYEQYF.

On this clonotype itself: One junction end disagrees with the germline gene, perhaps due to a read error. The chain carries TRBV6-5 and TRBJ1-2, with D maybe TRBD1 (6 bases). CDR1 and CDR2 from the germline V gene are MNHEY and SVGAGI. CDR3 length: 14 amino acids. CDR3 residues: CANSEAPDSAGYTF. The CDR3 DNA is TGTGCCAACAGTGAAGCGCCGGACAGTGCGGGCTACACCTTC.

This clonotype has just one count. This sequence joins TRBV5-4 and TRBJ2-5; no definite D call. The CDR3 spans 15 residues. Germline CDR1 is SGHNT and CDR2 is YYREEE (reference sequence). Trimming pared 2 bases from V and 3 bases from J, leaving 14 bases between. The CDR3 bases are TGTGCCAGCAGCTTTATTCACGCTGGAGAAGAGACCCAGTACTTC. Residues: CASSFIHAGEETQYF.

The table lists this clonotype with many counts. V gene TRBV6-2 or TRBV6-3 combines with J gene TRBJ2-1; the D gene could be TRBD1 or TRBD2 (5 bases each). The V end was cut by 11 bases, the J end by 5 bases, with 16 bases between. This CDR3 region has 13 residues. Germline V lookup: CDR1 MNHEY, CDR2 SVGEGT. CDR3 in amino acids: CAGTQGLDNEQFF. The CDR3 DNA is TGTGCCGGGACCCAAGGACTCGACAATGAGCAGTTCTTC.